A selection of T cell receptor beta chains follows, all from one sample in a study of blood T cells in healthy people across ages. TCRdb re-called the 5' RACE reads through MiXCR, storing one row per CDR3 protein. The table includes about 590,000 distinct CDR3 sequences, about 30% detected once. Sequencing was carried out using blood. These receptors were obtained from a woman at least 80 years old in good health. CDR3s include the opening cysteine and the closing phenylalanine or tryptophan. A D gene is named only where the DNA matches it firmly. Clone size is stated in some rows and not others, as once, few, many or a class when expanded.

TRBJ2-7,TRBV20-1,.,TRBD2,TGCAGTGCTCTCATGGGGGGGGGTTACTACGAGCAGTACTTC,CSALMGGGYYEQYF
TRBJ1-2,TRBV15,few,.,TGTGCCACCAGCAGAGATATCGGGCAGTCCGTCGGCACCTTC,CATSRDIGQSVGTF
TRBJ1-2,TRBV6-5,.,.,TGTGCCAGCAGCCGTTCAGGGTTGGATGGCTGCACCTTC,CASSRSGLDGCTF
TRBJ1-1,TRBV7-9,few,TRBD1,TGTGCCAGCAGCTGGGGACAGATGAACACTGAAGCTTTCTTT,CASSWGQMNTEAFF
TRBJ1-5,TRBV12-5,.,TRBD1,TGTGCTAGTGGTTTGTCCGTCGACAGGGTCCGACAGCCCCAGCATTTT,CASGLSVDRVRQPQHF
TRBJ2-7,TRBV2,.,TRBD1,TGTGCCAGCAGTAAAGACAGGGCCCTCTACAATGAGCAGTACTTC,CASSKDRALYNEQYF
TRBJ2-7,TRBV15,.,TRBD2,TGTGCCACCAGCAGAGACAGCGGGGGGTTGGACGAGCAGTACTTC,CATSRDSGGLDEQYF
TRBJ1-1,TRBV7-2,few,.,TGTGCCAGCAGCTCCTGGTATAACACTGAAGCTTTCTTT,CASSSWYNTEAFF
TRBJ1-3,TRBV7-2,few,TRBD1,TGTGCCAGCAGCCCTCGGGACAGATCAGGAAACACCATATATTTT,CASSPRDRSGNTIYF
TRBJ2-2,TRBV20-1,.,.,TGCAGTGCTAGACCGACAACCACCGGGGAGCTGTTTTTT,CSARPTTTGELFF
TRBJ1-2,TRBV6-1,.,.,TGTGCCAGCAGGGCCCTGAGCAACTATGGCTACACCTTC,CASRALSNYGYTF
TRBJ2-3,TRBV7-3,.,TRBD2,TGTGCCAGCAGCTTAATTAGCGGGGGGGAGGCAGATACGCAGTATTTT,CASSLISGGEADTQYF
TRBJ1-3,TRBV7-9,.,TRBD1,TGTGCCAGCAGCTTAGCGCGGACAGGGCCTACTGGAAACACCATATATTTT,CASSLARTGPTGNTIYF
TRBJ2-1,TRBV12-3/TRBV12-4,many,.,TGTGCCAGCAGACGTAACAGTCTGAGCTCCTACAATGAGCAGTTCTTC,CASRRNSLSSYNEQFF
TRBJ2-1,TRBV20-1,.,.,TGCAGTGCCAGAGACAGCGACCTATGGTATGAGCAGTTCTTC,CSARDSDLWYEQFF
TRBJ1-2,TRBV4-3,medium-sized,.,TGCGCCAGCAGCCAAGACCGGGGAAATGGCTACACCTTC,CASSQDRGNGYTF
TRBJ2-1,TRBV4-3,many,.,TGCGCCAGCAGCCAGACCCTGATTAGCGGATACAATGAGCAGTTCTTC,CASSQTLISGYNEQFF